One TCR beta chain is described in this entry. This clonotype has only a few counts. Its antigen is still unknown. No much larger clone exists at a distance of one base, and base qualities are not known. Sequencing was performed on an Illumina HiSeq 2500. TCR beta libraries were prepared by quantitative 5'-RACE with molecular barcodes. Per the source publication's procedure: A new computational method, built on a probabilistic model of VDJ rearrangement, was used to identify disease-linked TCR variants. The public reads were run again by TCRdb, first through fastp at Q25 and then through MiXCR, and only productive beta chains were kept. Rows are unified per CDR3 protein, each entry keeping the most common DNA and genes. TCRdb's processing, not the authors', yielded these V and J calls. Counted in this sample were about 390,000 distinct CDR3 sequences; about 22% of them appeared once. Of the sample, approximately 15% is held by the ten largest clones.

Counted from cysteine to phenylalanine, this CDR3 has 14 amino acids. CDR3 DNA is the only sequence kept; it has 42 bases, read in frame from the first base. V was cut back by 4 bases and J by 5 bases, leaving a gap of 15 bases between them. The germline V gene gives CDR1 as SGHRS and CDR2 as YFSETQ. This specimen belongs to a study of CD8 T cells in ankylosing spondylitis (TCRdb year 2017). Background for the entire study: The study profiled T cell receptor beta repertoires in healthy donors and ankylosing spondylitis patients to find disease-linked TCR variants. The full study cohort comprised around 25 ankylosing spondylitis patients and roughly 110 healthy donors. Samples of peripheral blood were taken, and for ankylosing spondylitis patients, synovial fluid was collected as well.

General study outcomes and caveats: Some TCR beta motif variants had previously been reported in synovial fluid and blood of reactive arthritis patients, which suggested common disease-initiation mechanisms. In peripheral blood, the disease-linked clones were found at relatively low frequencies and had a CD8+ phenotype. A TCR beta motif made up of roughly eight highly homologous amino acid variants appeared to be characteristic of blood from ankylosing spondylitis patients. The disease-linked clones were reported to be significantly enriched in matched synovial fluid samples from ankylosing spondylitis patients.

Here the chain combines TRBV5-1 and TRBJ2-5, with no reliable assignment of the D segment. The sequence was collected from a male donor with ankylosing spondylitis. Sequencing used blood, either unsorted or a sorted T cell fraction (not recorded which). The CDR3 protein sequence reads: CASSIITSGETQYF. DNA sequence: TGCGCCAGCAGCATTATTACCAGTGGGGAGACCCAGTACTTC. Reference TRBV5-1 and TRBJ2-5 genes cover what lies past the CDR3, so the full variable domain is KAGVTQTPRYLIKTRGQQVTLSCSPISGHRSVSWYQQTPGQGLQFLFEYFSETQRNKGNFPGRFSGRQFSNSRSEMNVSTLELGDSALYLCASSIITSGETQYFGPGTRLLVL.